These 7 T cell receptor beta chains were all obtained from the same sample, sequenced in a study of blood T cell repertoires in COVID-19 (dated by TCRdb to 2020 to 2021). Receptor libraries were prepared by the immunoSEQ multiplex PCR assay. The table was pulled from immuneACCESS by TCRdb, which kept in-frame rearrangements only. Such tables lose some clones; where checked, under half of the loss comes from unresolved V genes, and the rest has no known cause. The sample includes roughly 150,000 clones, with approximately 77% observed a single time. The ten largest clones represent roughly 18% of the sample. Material: PBMCs or T cells enriched from blood (not recorded which). The origin of the receptors is a man aged 60-69 years who had recovered from COVID-19.

The V call is TRBV19, the J call TRBJ2-3, with TRBD2 matching 10 bases. The CDR3 covers 14 residues. Germline CDR1 is LNHDA and CDR2 is SQIVND (reference sequence). J lost 4 bases, V lost 5 bases, and 3 bases had no gene match. CDR3 loop: CASSASGGADTQYF. The CDR3 DNA reads as TGTGCCAGTAGTGCCAGCGGGGGGGCAGATACGCAGTATTTT.

This chain connects TRBV6-4 to TRBJ2-1; 11 nucleotides line up with TRBD2. The length of the CDR3 is 16 residues. Losses at the gene ends were 3 bases for V and 5 bases for J; bases not matched to a gene: 6. Germline V gene sequence: CDR1 MRHNA, CDR2 SNTAGT. The CDR3 loop reads CASSELAGAGNNEQFF. CDR3 bases: TGTGCCAGCAGTGAACTAGCGGGAGCCGGGAACAATGAGCAGTTCTTC.

V usage is TRBV3-1 (or the pseudogene TRBV3-2) and J usage is TRBJ2-5; 14 nucleotides line up with TRBD2. Germline V gene data show CDR1 as LGHDT and CDR2 as YNNKEL (reference sequence). This CDR3 is built from 17 residues. J was trimmed by 7 bases and V by 1 base; bases with no gene match: 8. CDR3 protein: CASSQGPGLAGVWTQYF. The CDR3 region has the DNA TGTGCCAGCAGCCAAGGCCCGGGACTAGCGGGAGTATGGACCCAGTACTTC.

The chain joins TRBV6-5 to TRBJ2-7; tentative D call: TRBD1 (5 bases). The CDR3 is 13 amino acids. V was clipped by 2 bases and J by 3 bases, with 8 bases between them. Per germline, CDR1 MNHEY and CDR2 SVGAGI. The CDR3 protein is CASSYGAVYEQYF. The CDR3 DNA sequence: TGTGCCAGCAGTTACGGGGCGGTCTACGAGCAGTACTTC.

This clone has only a few counts. A junction boundary mismatches the germline segment, possibly from a read error. The CDR3 protein is CASSLDRAPVSEQFF. The CDR3 DNA sequence: TGTGCTAGCAGCTTAGACAGGGCTCCAGTCAGTGAGCAGTTCTTC. The chain is built from TRBV7-7 and TRBJ2-1; TRBD1 matches 7 bases. Germline lookup yields CDR1 SSHAT and CDR2 FNYEAQ (reference sequence). The CDR3 has 15 amino acids.

The CDR3 region has the DNA TGTGCCAGCAGCTTAGGAACAGGGACCTTTGGAAACACCATATATTTT. Translating gives CASSLGTGTFGNTIYF. The gene calls are TRBV13 and TRBJ1-3; TRBD1 is a possible D gene (6 bases). Germline V gene lookup returns CDR1 PRHDT and CDR2 FYEKMQ (reference sequence). V lost 0 bases, J lost 3 bases, and 12 bases lay in between. The CDR3 spans 16 residues.

This chain links TRBV18 with TRBJ1-2, with a possible D match to TRBD1 (5 bases). Trimming took off 0 bases at V and 7 bases at J, with 15 bases between the two ends. The CDR3 is 15 residues long. Germline values: CDR1 KGHSH, CDR2 LQKENI. CDR3 amino acids: CASSPPGEGSSGYTF. CDR3 bases: TGTGCCAGCTCACCACCTGGGGAGGGGTCTTCTGGCTACACCTTC.